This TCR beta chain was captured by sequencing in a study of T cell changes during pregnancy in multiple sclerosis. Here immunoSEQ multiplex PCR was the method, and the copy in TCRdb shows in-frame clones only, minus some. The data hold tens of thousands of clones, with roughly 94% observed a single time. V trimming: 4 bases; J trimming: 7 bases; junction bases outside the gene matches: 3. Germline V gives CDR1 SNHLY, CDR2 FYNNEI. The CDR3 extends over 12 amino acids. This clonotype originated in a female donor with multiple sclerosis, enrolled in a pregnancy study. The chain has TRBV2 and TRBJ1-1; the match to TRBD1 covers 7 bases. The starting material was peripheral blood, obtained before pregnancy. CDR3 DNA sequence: TGTGCCAGCAGTGCGAGACAGGGTGAAGCTTTCTTT. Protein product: CASSARQGEAFF.